A selection of T cell receptor beta chains follows, all from one sample in a study of CXCR3-negative and CXCR3-positive naive CD8 T cells. TCRdb re-called the 5' RACE reads and gives one entry per CDR3 protein, without DNA. Recorded for this sample: fewer than 140,000 distinct CDR3 sequences. The sequencing sample was made of naive CXCR3+ CD8+ T cells from blood. The receptors derive from a human donor in good health. Some clones in this sample may be carry-over from other donors' samples. CDR3s include the opening cysteine and the closing phenylalanine or tryptophan.

V gene,J gene,CDR3 length,CDR3 protein
TRBV4-3,TRBJ2-1,15,CASSQVGNIYNEQFF
TRBV7-9,TRBJ1-1,13,CASSPPENTEAFF
TRBV19,TRBJ1-1,12,CASRKPYSEAFF
TRBV5-1,TRBJ1-6,16,CASSFLSGQKNSPLHF
TRBV12-3/TRBV12-4,TRBJ2-7,15,CASSFSSRASYEQYF
TRBV9,TRBJ2-3,15,CASSQTSGDPRTQYF
TRBV21-1,TRBJ2-1,15,CASSSLGLSKDEQFF
TRBV6-2/TRBV6-3,TRBJ2-1,12,CASSYLGHEQFF
TRBV29-1,TRBJ2-6,15,CSVEDWDAGANVLTF
TRBV25-1,TRBJ2-5,19,CASSEYASQREALSETQYF
TRBV29-1,TRBJ2-7,16,CSVEDPRQGIDYEQYF
TRBV10-3,TRBJ2-1,13,CAISEGQGNEQFF
TRBV29-1,TRBJ2-7,13,CSVVGQGREEQYF
TRBV14,TRBJ1-2,14,CASSHWGQGDGYTF
TRBV12-3/TRBV12-4,TRBJ2-7,13,CASLRGGTYEQYF
TRBV7-2,TRBJ2-4,15,CASSLARAPFVIQYF
TRBV28,TRBJ2-7,13,CASAWAQTYEQYF
TRBV12-3/TRBV12-4,TRBJ2-5,13,CASRPGLEETQYF
TRBV29-1,TRBJ2-6,15,CSVVTPGTGANVLTF
TRBV5-1,TRBJ2-4,19,CASSSLRTGNLKGQSIQYF
TRBV19,TRBJ2-2,14,CASSIGGRTRELFF
TRBV13,TRBJ1-1,14,CASSLLQARTEAFF
TRBV5-1,TRBJ2-2,15,CASSLQGTHTGELFF
TRBV3-1,TRBJ2-1,15,CASSSPGTSIYEQFF
TRBV4-1,TRBJ2-1,15,CASSQVSGGSHEQFF
TRBV27,TRBJ2-7,13,CASRLTGTYEQYF
TRBV18,TRBJ2-1,14,CASSPTDNADEQFF
TRBV29-1,TRBJ1-1,12,CSVEGGPPEAFF
TRBV29-1,TRBJ1-1,11,CSVQGYTEAFF
TRBV9,TRBJ1-5,15,CASPRGHYSNQPQHF
TRBV29-1,TRBJ2-5,15,CSVEGDSRGGETQYF
TRBV19,TRBJ2-7,15,CASSPGLAGINEQYF
TRBV5-6,TRBJ2-7,14,CASSFGTGTYEQYF
TRBV7-2,TRBJ2-1,15,CASSLWEGPVNEQFF
TRBV6-1,TRBJ1-2,13,CAIWREDHYGYTF
TRBV6-5,TRBJ2-3,17,CATSPGLAGEDTDTQYF
TRBV5-1,TRBJ2-2,14,CASSFESNTGELFF
TRBV29-1,TRBJ2-7,13,CSVEDEQPYEQYF
TRBV5-5,TRBJ2-5,16,CASSSIRDRPQETQYF
TRBV9,TRBJ1-2,15,CASSATGTVLDGYTF
TRBV5-4,TRBJ1-1,14,CASSFVTANTEAFF
TRBV12-2,TRBJ1-2,15,CASRQWDSDNYGYTF
TRBV5-5,TRBJ2-3,19,CASSLARWVGGRVTDTQYF
TRBV7-9,TRBJ2-7,13,CASTPGTPHEQYF
TRBV5-1,TRBJ2-5,13,CASSTDLEESQYF
TRBV29-1,TRBJ2-7,12,CSVEAEGAEQYF
TRBV12-3/TRBV12-4,TRBJ1-1,16,CASSRSYRGITTEAFF